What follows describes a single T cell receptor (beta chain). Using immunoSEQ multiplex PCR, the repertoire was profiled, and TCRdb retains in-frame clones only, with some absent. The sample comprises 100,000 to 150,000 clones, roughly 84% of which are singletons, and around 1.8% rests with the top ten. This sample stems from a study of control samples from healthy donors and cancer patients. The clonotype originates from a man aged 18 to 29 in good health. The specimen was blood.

CDR3 sequence: CATSDFSGYNEQFF. In DNA, the CDR3 is TGTGCCACCAGTGATTTTTCCGGTTACAATGAGCAGTTCTTC. The V gene is TRBV24-1, the J gene TRBJ2-1; the D is unclear. Trimming removed 1 base from V and 4 bases from J, with 7 bases in between. The germline CDR1 and CDR2 sequences are KGHDR and SFDVKD. This CDR3 has 14 residues.